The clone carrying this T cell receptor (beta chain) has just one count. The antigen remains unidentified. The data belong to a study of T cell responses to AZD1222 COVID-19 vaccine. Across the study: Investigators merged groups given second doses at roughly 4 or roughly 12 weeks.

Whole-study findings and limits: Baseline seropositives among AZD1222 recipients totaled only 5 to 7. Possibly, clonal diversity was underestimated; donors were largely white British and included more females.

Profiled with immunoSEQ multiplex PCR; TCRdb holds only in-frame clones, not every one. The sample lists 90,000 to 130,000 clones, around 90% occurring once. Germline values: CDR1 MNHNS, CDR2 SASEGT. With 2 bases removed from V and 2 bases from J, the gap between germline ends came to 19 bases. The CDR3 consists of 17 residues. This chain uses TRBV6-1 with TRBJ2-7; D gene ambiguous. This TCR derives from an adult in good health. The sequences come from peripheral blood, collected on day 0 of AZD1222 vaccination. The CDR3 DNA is TGTGCCAGCAGTGAACACGGCCGGAGCGTTCAAACCTACGAGCAGTACTTC. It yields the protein CASSEHGRSVQTYEQYF.